These 17 T cell receptor beta chains share one sample of origin, sequenced in a study of T cells in Graves' hyperthyroidism and ophthalmopathy. RNA transcripts provided the source from which TCR beta CDR3 regions were amplified. Initially, a first-round RT-PCR of the TCR CDR3 employed the HTBI primer set. TCRdb re-analysed the multiplex PCR reads in MiXCR, keeping a single row per CDR3 protein. This table has about 420,000 distinct CDR3 sequences, approximately 13% appearing once. What was sequenced was blood. These receptors came from a woman between 18 and 30 years old with Graves' hyperthyroidism.

At least ten counts were recorded for this clonotype. J is TRBJ2-5 and V is TRBV5-4, with D maybe TRBD2 (6 bases). The CDR3 is made up of 14 amino acids. Between the trimmed V and J ends, which lost 9 bases and 5 bases, there was a span of 20 bases. Looked up from germline, CDR1 is SGHNT and CDR2 is YYREEE (reference sequence). The CDR3 DNA is TGTGCCACCCGATCTGACGGGGGATGGGAGACCCAGTACTTC. This encodes CATRSDGGWETQYF.

The CDR3 spells CATRRERNNEQFF. In nucleotides, the CDR3 is TGTGCCACCAGGCGGGAGAGGAATAATGAGCAGTTCTTC. This chain links TRBV3-1 with TRBJ2-1, with 7 bases that match TRBD2. CDR1 LGHDT and CDR2 YNNKEL come from the germline V gene (reference sequence). The CDR3 has 13 residues. The V and J ends lost 10 bases and 7 bases, in that order; junction bases with no gene match: 10.

This clonotype was detected ten times or more. The J gene is TRBJ2-3, the V gene TRBV13; 14 nucleotides agree with TRBD2. Germline CDR1 PRHDT, CDR2 FYEKMQ (reference sequence). This CDR3 region has 17 residues. V was clipped by 5 bases and J by 4 bases; unmatched bases: 8. For the CDR3, the DNA is TGTGCCAGCAGCGCGGAACCGGGACTAGCGGGGGCAGATACGCAGTATTTT. Translating it yields CASSAEPGLAGADTQYF.

The chain joins TRBV5-8 to TRBJ2-1, with 8 bases that match TRBD1. V lost 4 bases and J lost 10; bases outside the gene matches: 10. Per germline, CDR1 SGHTS and CDR2 YDEGEE. The length of the CDR3 is 14 residues. CDR3 DNA: TGTGCCAGCAGCCTGGACAGGGCTGGGGACGAGCAGTTCTTC. This translates into CASSLDRAGDEQFF. The entire variable domain, with the rest obtained from reference TRBV5-8 and TRBJ2-1, is as follows: EAGVTQSPTHLIKTRGQQATLRCSPISGHTSVYWYQQALGLGLQFLLWYDEGEERNRGNFPPRFSGRQFPNYSSELNVNALELEDSALYLCASSLDRAGDEQFFGPGTRLTVL.

This clonotype was seen a few times. The chain uses TRBV19 and TRBJ1-5; 7 bases fit TRBD1. The trim removed 4 bases at V and 5 bases at J, leaving 11 bases unmatched. The CDR3 consists of 16 residues. CDR1 is LNHDA and CDR2 is SQIVND in the germline V gene (reference sequence). The CDR3 is CASSNPSTGLDQPQHF. CDR3 sequence (DNA): TGTGCCAGTAGTAACCCCTCGACAGGGTTGGATCAGCCCCAGCATTTT. Variable domain in full (rest from reference TRBV19 and TRBJ1-5): DGGITQSPKYLFRKEGQNVTLSCEQNLNHDAMYWYRQDPGQGLRLIYYSQIVNDFQKGDIAEGYSVSREKKESFPLTVTSAQKNPTAFYLCASSNPSTGLDQPQHFGDGTRLSIL.

This clonotype was recorded a few times. The chain recombines TRBV27 with TRBJ1-5; 7 bases map to TRBD1. Trimming removed 10 bases from V and 0 bases from J; junction bases left unmatched: 9. Per the germline V gene, CDR1 is MNHEY and CDR2 is SMNVEV (reference sequence). This CDR3 is built from 15 residues. CDR3 amino acids: CATQMTGYSNQPQHF. The CDR3 DNA sequence: TGTGCCACCCAGATGACAGGGTATAGCAATCAGCCCCAGCATTTT.

The chain has TRBV20-1 and TRBJ2-3; 14 bases match TRBD2. Germline V gene sequence: CDR1 DFQATT, CDR2 SNEGSKA (reference sequence). V lost 3 bases, J lost 0 bases, and 2 bases stayed unmatched. The CDR3 extends over 16 amino acids. The CDR3 reads CSASGTSGGSTDTQYF. The CDR3 nucleotides are TGCAGTGCTAGCGGGACTAGCGGGGGTAGCACAGATACGCAGTATTTT.

This clonotype was picked up a small number of times. V gene TRBV6-1 combines with J gene TRBJ2-1, with 12 bases identical to TRBD2. The CDR3 is made up of 15 amino acids. After removal of 7 bases from V and 8 bases from J, the junction contained 9 bases not matched to a gene. In germline, CDR1 is MNHNS, CDR2 SASEGT. The CDR3 region is CASTLTSGSFDEQFF. DNA of the CDR3: TGTGCCAGCACTTTGACTAGCGGGAGTTTCGATGAGCAGTTCTTC.

The chain carries TRBV14 and TRBJ2-7; unclear D gene. This CDR3 contains 12 residues. Germline loops: CDR1 SGHDN, CDR2 FVKESK. The V and J ends lost 5 bases and 7 bases respectively, with 12 bases between them. CDR3 sequence reads: CASSTLGREQYF. In nucleotides, the CDR3 is TGTGCCAGCAGCACCTTGGGTCGAGAGCAGTACTTC.

This clonotype turned up a few times. The gene calls are TRBV4-1 and TRBJ2-3; maybe TRBD2 (5 bases). V was shortened by 5 bases and J by 2 bases, with 20 bases between the two germline ends. CDR1 MGHRA and CDR2 YSYEKL come from the germline V gene. CDR3 length equals 17 residues. The CDR3 region is CASSSRTRSSPTDTQYF. The CDR3 coding sequence is TGCGCCAGCAGCTCGAGAACTAGATCCAGCCCCACAGATACGCAGTATTTT.

The CDR3 reads CASSIREAGANVLTF. In DNA form, the CDR3 reads TGTGCCAGTAGTATTCGGGAAGCTGGGGCCAACGTCCTGACTTTC. V usage is TRBV19 and J usage is TRBJ2-6, with a tentative D call TRBD2 (5 bases). The CDR3 is 15 amino acids. V was trimmed by 3 bases and J by 2 bases, leaving 8 bases between them. Germline CDR1 LNHDA, CDR2 SQIVND (reference sequence).

This clonotype was recorded at least ten times. This chain joins TRBV5-1 and TRBJ2-1; 10 bases are a match to TRBD2. The CDR3 extends over 16 amino acids. Germline values: CDR1 SGHRS, CDR2 YFSETQ. V was pared by 3 bases and J by 9 bases, with 12 bases of the junction left unmatched. CDR3 DNA: TGCGCCAGCAGCTCGCCCGGGACTAGCGCTTTGGGTGAGCAGTTCTTC. This sequence encodes CASSSPGTSALGEQFF. Together with reference TRBV5-1 and TRBJ2-1, the CDR3 gives the full variable domain: KAGVTQTPRYLIKTRGQQVTLSCSPISGHRSVSWYQQTPGQGLQFLFEYFSETQRNKGNFPGRFSGRQFSNSRSEMNVSTLELGDSALYLCASSSPGTSALGEQFFGPGTRLTVL.

The chain carries TRBV6-1 and TRBJ1-5; 9 nucleotides line up with TRBD1. The germline V gene encodes CDR1 MNHNS and CDR2 SASEGT. This CDR3 has 18 residues. V dropped 3 bases and J dropped 0; count of bases not matched to a gene: 9. The CDR3 here is CASSEGTGLQSSNQPQHF. DNA of the CDR3: TGTGCCAGCAGTGAGGGGACAGGGCTCCAATCTAGCAATCAGCCCCAGCATTTT.

This clonotype was seen many times. This chain joins TRBV7-3 and TRBJ2-1; D is perhaps TRBD1 (6 bases). Trimming removed 1 base from V and 5 bases from J, with 12 bases in between. This CDR3 has 15 residues. Germline V lookup: CDR1 SGHTA, CDR2 FQGTGA. The CDR3 spells CASSLIRGSDNEQFF. The CDR3 DNA reads as TGTGCCAGCAGCTTAATTAGGGGGAGCGACAATGAGCAGTTCTTC.

This clonotype occurred a few times. Mismatch with germline at one junction end may stem from a read error. The rearrangement joins TRBV4-1 to TRBJ2-1; 7 nucleotides line up with TRBD1. The CDR3 contains 15 residues. CDR1 is MGHRA, CDR2 YSYEKL, per germline. DNA for the CDR3: TGCGCCAGCAGCCACCACGCGACAGGGTCCAATGAGCAGTCCTTC. The encoded protein is CASSHHATGSNEQSF.

The chain employs TRBV5-1 and TRBJ2-7, with TRBD1 identical over 7 bases. V lost 4 bases, J lost 2 bases, and 9 bases stayed unmatched. CDR1 is SGHRS and CDR2 is YFSETQ in the germline V gene. CDR3 size: 15 residues. In DNA form, the CDR3 reads TGCGCCAGCAGCGCACAGGGGAACACGGCCTACGAGCAGTACTTC. Its protein is CASSAQGNTAYEQYF.

This chain joins TRBV19 and TRBJ2-1; 15 positions match TRBD2. CDR1 is LNHDA, CDR2 SQIVND, per germline (reference sequence). The CDR3 spans 17 residues. V was pared by 2 bases and J by 5 bases, with 4 bases of the junction left unmatched. CDR3 nucleotide sequence: TGTGCCAGTAGTATACGGACTAGCGGGAGGGCCCACAATGAGCAGTTCTTC. This encodes CASSIRTSGRAHNEQFF.